This is a list of T cell receptor beta chains from one sample in a study of T cell responses to AZD1222 COVID-19 vaccine. Clones were read by immunoSEQ multiplex PCR, and TCRdb kept only the in-frame ones, dropping some. The repertoire holds 150,000 to 160,000 clones, with approximately 90% as singletons. Material: peripheral blood, obtained on day 0 of AZD1222 vaccination. The receptors were gathered from an adult in good health. The CDR3 runs from the conserved cysteine through the conserved F or W. A D gene is named only where the DNA matches it firmly. The listing skips clone size in some rows; elsewhere it reads once, few, many or a size class.

TRBV18	.	TRBJ1-4	.	CASSPDRELFF	TGTGCCAGCTCACCGGACAGAGAACTGTTTTTT
TRBV7-2	.	TRBJ2-1	.	CASSLTSYNEQFF	TGTGCCAGCAGCTTAACGAGTTACAATGAGCAGTTCTTC
TRBV13	TRBD1	TRBJ1-5	.	CASSKDRSNQPQHF	TGTGCCAGCAGCAAGGACAGGAGCAATCAGCCCCAGCATTTT
TRBV4-1	.	TRBJ2-1	.	CASSQGTGGWGLNNEQFF	TGCGCCAGCAGCCAAGGGACCGGAGGGTGGGGCCTGAACAATGAGCAGTTCTTC
TRBV3-1/TRBV3-2	.	TRBJ2-1	.	CASSQVLGANNEQFF	TGTGCCAGCAGCCAAGTACTTGGCGCGAACAATGAGCAGTTCTTC
TRBV19	.	TRBJ1-1	.	CASSISRGDTEAFF	TGTGCCAGTAGTATTTCTAGGGGGGACACTGAAGCTTTCTTT
TRBV7-9	TRBD1	TRBJ2-1	.	CASRLGTADNEQFF	TGTGCCAGCAGACTGGGGACAGCGGATAATGAGCAGTTCTTC
TRBV25-1	TRBD1	TRBJ2-5	.	CASSPGQGRETQYF	TGTGCCAGCAGTCCGGGACAGGGCCGCGAGACCCAGTACTTC
TRBV4-2	.	TRBJ1-5	few	CASSQDQENQPQHF	TGTGCCAGCAGCCAAGATCAAGAGAATCAGCCCCAGCATTTT
TRBV24-1	.	TRBJ2-3	.	CATSDPQLASRNTDTQYF	TGTGCCACCAGTGACCCTCAGTTGGCTAGCCGAAACACAGATACGCAGTATTTT
TRBV19	.	TRBJ2-2	.	CASSILLVLSRELFF	TGTGCCAGTAGTATCTTACTAGTTTTGAGCCGGGAGCTGTTTTTT
TRBV5-1	.	TRBJ1-3	.	CASSLGESSGNTIYF	TGCGCCAGCAGCTTGGGAGAGAGCTCTGGAAACACCATATATTTT
TRBV7-2	TRBD2	TRBJ2-3	.	CASSSGLVDTQYF	TGTGCCAGCAGCTCGGGACTAGTAGATACGCAGTATTTT
TRBV7-6	.	TRBJ2-2	.	CASSPYRNTGELFF	TGTGCCAGCAGCCCGTACAGGAACACCGGGGAGCTGTTTTTT
TRBV3-1/TRBV3-2	TRBD1	TRBJ2-1	once	CASSPIYRDRGLGEQFF	TGTGCCAGCAGCCCCATATACCGGGACAGGGGGCTCGGTGAGCAGTTCTTC
TRBV18	.	TRBJ1-3	.	CASSPISRQSDGGNTIYF	TGTGCCAGCTCACCAATTTCGCGGCAGTCCGACGGGGGAAACACCATATATTTT
TRBV21-1	.	TRBJ2-7	.	CASSRVGAFLGSSYEQYF	TGTGCCAGCAGCAGGGTTGGAGCGTTCCTGGGGAGCTCCTACGAGCAGTACTTC
TRBV30	TRBD2	TRBJ2-7	.	CAWSVRGGSVVEQYF	TGTGCCTGGAGTGTACGCGGGGGGAGTGTTGTCGAGCAGTACTTC
TRBV18	.	TRBJ2-5	once	CASSPDARETQYF	TGTGCCAGCTCTCCCGACGCGAGGGAGACCCAGTACTTC
TRBV6-6	.	TRBJ2-1	.	CASSVGAYNEQFF	TGTGCCAGCAGTGTGGGAGCTTACAATGAGCAGTTCTTC
TRBV3-1/TRBV3-2	.	TRBJ2-5	.	CASSPDKKETQYF	TGTGCCAGCAGCCCGGACAAGAAAGAGACCCAGTACTTC
TRBV5-1	.	TRBJ2-2	.	CASSLALNTGELFF	TGCGCCAGCAGCTTGGCCCTAAACACCGGGGAGCTGTTTTTT
TRBV13	TRBD1	TRBJ2-1	.	CASRLGLTGGFEQFF	TGTGCCAGCAGGTTAGGGTTGACAGGGGGATTCGAGCAGTTCTTC
TRBV6-5	TRBD1	TRBJ1-5	.	CASSRQGAGQPQHF	TGTGCCAGCAGTCGACAGGGGGCCGGTCAGCCCCAGCATTTT
TRBV6-2/TRBV6-3	.	TRBJ1-1	once	CASSYAGMGTEAFF	TGTGCCAGCAGTTACGCAGGGATGGGCACTGAAGCTTTCTTT
TRBV12-3/TRBV12-4	.	TRBJ2-7	.	CASSSSYEQYF	TGTGCCAGCAGTTCCAGCTACGAGCAGTACTTC
TRBV30	TRBD2	TRBJ2-2	.	CAWRIPGLESTGELFF	TGTGCCTGGAGGATCCCGGGACTAGAGAGCACCGGGGAGCTGTTTTTT
TRBV5-1	TRBD1	TRBJ2-2	.	CASTISTGGPGELFF	TGCGCCAGCACCATCTCGACAGGGGGTCCCGGGGAGCTGTTTTTT
TRBV4-3	.	TRBJ2-7	.	CASSQDYRAGQGFYEQYF	TGCGCCAGCAGCCAAGATTACCGCGCTGGCCAGGGATTCTACGAGCAGTACTTC
TRBV19	TRBD1	TRBJ2-3	.	CASSRRTGGPTDTQYF	TGTGCCAGTAGTCGCCGGACAGGGGGTCCGACAGATACGCAGTATTTT
TRBV23-1	TRBD1	TRBJ2-2	.	CASTLKLGQYTGELFF	TGCGCCAGCACCCTCAAGTTGGGACAGTACACCGGGGAGCTGTTTTTT
TRBV30	.	TRBJ1-2	.	CAWTPLRVFISPYGYTF	TGTGCCTGGACCCCTTTGAGGGTATTTATCTCGCCCTATGGCTACACCTTC
TRBV4-1	TRBD1	TRBJ1-1	.	CASSQVQGARTEAFF	TGCGCCAGCAGCCAAGTACAGGGGGCGCGTACTGAAGCTTTCTTT
TRBV6-2/TRBV6-3	.	TRBJ2-1	.	CASSWQGDPYNEQFF	TGTGCCAGCAGTTGGCAGGGTGATCCTTACAATGAGCAGTTCTTC